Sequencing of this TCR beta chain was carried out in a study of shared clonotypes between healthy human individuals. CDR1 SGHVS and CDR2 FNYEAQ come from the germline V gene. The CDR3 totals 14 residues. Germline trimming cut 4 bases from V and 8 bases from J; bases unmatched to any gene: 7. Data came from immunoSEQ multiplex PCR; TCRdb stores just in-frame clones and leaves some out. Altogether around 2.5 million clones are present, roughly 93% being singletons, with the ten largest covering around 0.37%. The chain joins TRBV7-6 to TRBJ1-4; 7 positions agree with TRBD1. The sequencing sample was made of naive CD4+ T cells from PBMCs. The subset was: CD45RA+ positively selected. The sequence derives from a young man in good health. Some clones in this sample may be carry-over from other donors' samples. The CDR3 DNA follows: TGTGCCAGCAGCTCGCGGACAGGCGGCGAAAAACTGTTTTTT. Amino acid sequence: CASSSRTGGEKLFF.